This T cell receptor (beta chain) derives from a study of T cell responses to AZD1222 COVID-19 vaccine. On the study more broadly: Pooling covered second doses at about 4 or about 12 weeks.

Only one count was recorded for this clone. Germline V gives CDR1 KGHDR, CDR2 SFDVKD. Trimming shortened V by 4 bases and J by 2 bases, and 7 bases separated the two germline ends. The CDR3 extends over 13 amino acids. The table came from immunoSEQ multiplex PCR; TCRdb's copy has only in-frame clones and leaves some out. The sample consists of under 150,000 clones, roughly nine tenths of them appearing once. Sequenced material: peripheral blood, taken on day 0 of AZD1222 vaccination. The rearrangement joins TRBV24-1 to TRBJ2-5; D call uncertain. This clonotype originated in an adult in good health. CDR3 DNA: TGTGCCACCAGTGAGGCAGGACAAGAGACCCAGTACTTC. Protein product: CATSEAGQETQYF.